The 9 T cell receptor beta chains below were found in one sample sequenced in a study of graft-versus-host responses after intestinal transplantation. Sequenced by immunoSEQ multiplex PCR; TCRdb stores in-frame clones only, minus some. The sample consists of about 88,000 clones, 85% to 95% of them appearing once. No antigens are known for them. Source: unstimulated CD4+ T cells sorted from spleen or lymph node cells, taken before transplant. Receptors were obtained from a human donor who was the organ donor for an intestinal transplant.

The CDR3 loop is CASSAGLAGGNEQFF. As DNA, the CDR3 is TGCGCCAGCAGTGCCGGACTAGCGGGAGGGAATGAGCAGTTCTTC. The V call is TRBV10-1, the J call TRBJ2-1; 15 bases fit TRBD2. Germline V gives CDR1 WNHNN, CDR2 SYGVQD (reference sequence). The CDR3 covers 15 residues. The J segment lost 7 bases and the V segment lost 4 bases, leaving 2 bases of the junction unmatched.

This chain connects TRBV6-5 to TRBJ1-1; TRBD1 agrees at 10 bases. CDR1 MNHEY and CDR2 SVGAGI come from the germline V gene. This CDR3 spans 14 amino acids. The V segment lost 5 bases and the J segment 6 bases; nucleotides outside the gene matches: 6. CDR3 sequence: CASSRDRGGAEAFF. Here the CDR3 DNA reads TGTGCCAGCAGTAGGGACAGGGGAGGGGCTGAAGCTTTCTTT.

This chain connects TRBV6-1 to TRBJ2-7; 7 positions match TRBD2. J lost 3 bases, V lost 9 bases, and 11 bases had no gene match. Germline assignment: CDR1 MNHNS and CDR2 SASEGT. The CDR3 consists of 14 residues. The CDR3 bases are TGTGCCAGTGTCCTAGGGGAGGGGCTCTACGAGCAGTACTTC. Translated: CASVLGEGLYEQYF.

This sequence joins TRBV14 and TRBJ2-1; 12 bases fit TRBD2. The CDR3 sequence is 14 residues long. The J segment lost 12 bases and the V segment lost 0 bases, leaving 3 bases of the junction unmatched. CDR1 is SGHDN and CDR2 is FVKESK in the germline V gene. CDR3 in DNA: TGTGCCAGCAGCCAAGAGCCTAGCGGGAGGGGGCAGTTCTTC. It encodes CASSQEPSGRGQFF.

V gene TRBV19 combines with J gene TRBJ1-1; D is uncertain. Trimming left V 6 bases short and J 1 base short, with 9 bases between. The CDR3 sequence is 13 residues long. The germline V gene has CDR1 LNHDA and CDR2 SQIVND (reference sequence). CDR3 amino acids: CASSEQKNTEAFF. CDR3 DNA: TGTGCCAGTAGCGAACAGAAGAACACTGAAGCTTTCTTT.

The V call is TRBV25-1, the J call TRBJ1-6; 9 nucleotides align to TRBD1. The CDR3 covers 15 residues. Unmatched junction bases numbered 5, after V lost 4 bases and J lost 7 bases. From germline, CDR1 is MGHDK and CDR2 SYGVNS. In DNA form, the CDR3 reads TGTGCCAGCAGTGGGGGACAGGGAGGCAATTCACCCCTCCACTTT. This sequence encodes CASSGGQGGNSPLHF.

The chain joins TRBV7-2 to TRBJ2-5; D might be TRBD2 (5 bases). V was shortened by 5 bases and J by 0 bases, with 16 bases between the two germline ends. The germline gives CDR1 SGHTA, CDR2 FQGNSA. The CDR3 is 16 amino acids. DNA for the CDR3: TGTGCCAGCAGCCCAGCCCTAGCCGTGAACCAAGAGACCCAGTACTTC. Residues: CASSPALAVNQETQYF.

This clone was found a few times. The chain joins TRBV6-5 to TRBJ2-7, with TRBD2 identical over 7 bases. CDR3 length: 13 amino acids. Germline V lookup: CDR1 MNHEY, CDR2 SVGAGI. Germline trimming cut 6 bases from V and 2 bases from J; bases unmatched to any gene: 4. The CDR3 DNA is TGTGCCAGCAGCTCTAGCGGAACCTACGAGCAGTACTTC. This encodes CASSSSGTYEQYF.

This clone was observed a handful of times. The chain recombines TRBV25-1 with TRBJ1-2; a possible D gene is TRBD1 (6 bases). In germline, CDR1 is MGHDK, CDR2 SYGVNS. V dropped 4 bases and J dropped 7 bases, with 16 bases sitting between them. The CDR3 sequence is 14 residues long. CDR3 sequence reads: CASSASQGRTGYTF. In DNA, the CDR3 is TGTGCCAGCAGTGCGTCACAGGGAAGGACTGGCTACACCTTC.